One sample yielded the 18 T cell receptor beta chains listed below, sequenced in a study of chemoradiotherapy in HPV16-positive cancers. Assay used: immunoSEQ multiplex PCR; TCRdb lists only in-frame clones, some missing. There are approximately 35,000 clones in the sample; around 92% occur only once, and roughly 3.6% lies in the top ten. Sample: blood, taken from a patient who underwent chemoradiotherapy. These receptors all stem from a human donor with HPV-associated anogenital cancer.

This rearrangement joins TRBV6-1 to TRBJ1-5; 10 bases line up with TRBD1. Germline V CDR1 and CDR2: MNHNS, SASEGT. Trimming at V came to 4 bases and at J to 2 bases, leaving 8 bases not matched to a gene. The CDR3 runs 17 residues. The CDR3 reads CASSAARQGAGNQPQHF. CDR3 bases: TGTGCCAGCAGTGCGGCGAGACAGGGGGCCGGCAATCAGCCCCAGCATTTT.

The gene calls are TRBV7-3 and TRBJ1-2; 9 nucleotides line up with TRBD1. The V gene end was trimmed by 3 bases and the J gene end by 7 bases; junction bases not matched to a gene: 6. This CDR3 spans 14 amino acids. Germline V gives CDR1 SGHTA, CDR2 FQGTGA. The CDR3 region has the DNA TGTGCCAGCAGCTTGGGGACAGGGCGTCTTGGCTACACCTTC. Translated: CASSLGTGRLGYTF.

The rearrangement links TRBV15 to TRBJ1-2; TRBD1 aligns across 7 bases. This CDR3 comprises 19 residues. Germline V lookup: CDR1 LNHNV, CDR2 YYDKDF (reference sequence). Trimming removed 0 bases from V and 4 bases from J; junction bases left unmatched: 17. The DNA of the CDR3 is TGTGCCACCAGCAGAGATTCCTGGATGGGGACAGCGACCCTCTATGGCTACACCTTC. It is translated as CATSRDSWMGTATLYGYTF.

Only one count was recorded for this clone. J is TRBJ1-4 and V is TRBV10-3, with D possibly being TRBD1 (5 bases). V was trimmed by 0 bases and J by 0 bases, leaving 8 bases between them. The length of the CDR3 is 16 residues. Germline assignment: CDR1 ENHRY and CDR2 SYGVKD. DNA of the CDR3: TGTGCCATCAGTGAGTCCGACAGCGCAACTAATGAAAAACTGTTTTTT. This encodes CAISESDSATNEKLFF.

The chain combines TRBV2 with TRBJ2-5; 10 bases match TRBD1. The germline CDR1 and CDR2 sequences are SNHLY and FYNNEI. After removal of 5 bases from V and 4 bases from J, the junction contained 7 bases not matched to a gene. The CDR3 covers 15 residues. CDR3 sequence reads: CASSSTGGPPETQYF. The CDR3 DNA reads TGTGCCAGCAGTTCGACAGGGGGCCCCCCAGAGACCCAGTACTTC.

The chain links TRBV5-5 to TRBJ1-6; D gene uncertain. Germline CDR1 is SGHKS and CDR2 is YYEKEE (reference sequence). V dropped 0 bases and J dropped 1 base, with 8 bases sitting between them. The CDR3 totals 16 residues. The CDR3 reads CASSLEQYSYNSPLHF. The DNA of the CDR3 is TGTGCCAGCAGCTTGGAACAGTATTCCTATAATTCACCCCTCCACTTT. Together with reference TRBV5-5 and TRBJ1-6, the CDR3 gives the full variable domain: DAGVTQSPTHLIKTRGQQVTLRCSPISGHKSVSWYQQVLGQGPQFIFQYYEKEERGRGNFPDRFSARQFPNYSSELNVNALLLGDSALYLCASSLEQYSYNSPLHFGNGTRLTVT.

The chain couples TRBV19 to TRBJ1-5; 7 bases fit TRBD1. The CDR3 is made up of 14 amino acids. V was clipped by 5 bases and J by 6 bases; unmatched bases: 7. CDR1 is LNHDA and CDR2 is SQIVND in the germline V gene (reference sequence). The DNA for the CDR3 is TGTGCCAGTAGTCCGACAGGGAGTAGTCAGCCCCAGCATTTT. Amino acids: CASSPTGSSQPQHF.

The chain has TRBV7-6 and TRBJ2-5, with 8 bases lining up with TRBD2. V trimming: 5 bases; J trimming: 2 bases; junction bases outside the gene matches: 19. Germline CDR1 reads SGHVS; CDR2 reads FNYEAQ. The CDR3 contains 19 residues. CDR3 amino acids: CASSLSGYGGGRLQETQYF. CDR3 nucleotide sequence: TGTGCCAGCAGCCTCAGTGGGTATGGCGGGGGGAGATTACAAGAGACCCAGTACTTC.

The rearrangement joins TRBV10-3 to TRBJ2-2; D is unresolved. CDR3 length: 13 residues. Germline V gene lookup returns CDR1 ENHRY and CDR2 SYGVKD. V was pared by 0 bases and J by 5 bases, with 4 bases between. CDR3 sequence reads: CAISESPTGELFF. The CDR3 nucleotides read TGTGCCATCAGTGAGTCACCGACCGGGGAGCTGTTTTTT.

This chain connects TRBV18 to TRBJ1-4; no reliable D call. V was pared by 2 bases and J by 0 bases, with 4 bases between. Looked up from germline, CDR1 is KGHSH and CDR2 is LQKENI. This CDR3 region has 14 residues. The CDR3 loop reads CASSPSATNEKLFF. The CDR3 bases are TGTGCCAGCTCACCATCTGCAACTAATGAAAAACTGTTTTTT.

This rearrangement joins TRBV11-2 to TRBJ1-1; tentatively, D is TRBD1 (6 bases). Deletions cut 4 bases from V and 4 bases from J, with 10 bases between. This CDR3 is built from 13 residues. Germline V gene sequence: CDR1 SGHAT, CDR2 FQNNGV. CDR3 region: CASSSRGGTEAFF. As DNA, the CDR3 is TGTGCCAGCAGCTCGAGGGGGGGCACTGAAGCTTTCTTT.

The V call is TRBV5-1, the J call TRBJ2-7; TRBD1 might be the D (5 bases). Deletions cut 4 bases from V and 1 base from J, with 24 bases between. CDR1 SGHRS and CDR2 YFSETQ come from the germline V gene. The CDR3 contains 18 residues. CDR3 protein: CASSPWMGLAVESYEQYF. CDR3 in DNA: TGCGCCAGCAGCCCCTGGATGGGGCTCGCAGTAGAGTCCTACGAGCAGTACTTC.

The chain employs TRBV5-4 and TRBJ2-1, with a possible D match to TRBD1 (5 bases). Trimming pared 0 bases from V and 0 bases from J, leaving 7 bases between. The CDR3 contains 15 residues. CDR1 is SGHNT and CDR2 is YYREEE in the germline V gene (reference sequence). DNA of the CDR3: TGTGCCAGCAGCTTGGGCAGGGTCTCCTACAATGAGCAGTTCTTC. Protein sequence: CASSLGRVSYNEQFF.

The V call is TRBV11-1, the J call TRBJ2-5; D possibly corresponds to TRBD1 (6 bases). The better agreement between TRBJ2-7 and the DNA end casts doubt on the J call. CDR1 is SGHAT and CDR2 is FQDESV in the germline V gene (reference sequence). The CDR3 spans 12 residues. CDR3 DNA sequence: TGTGCCAGCGGGGGCGTCCCCTACGAGCAGTACTTC. Translated: CASGGVPYEQYF.

The V gene is TRBV14, the J gene TRBJ2-3; a weak D match, TRBD1 (6 bases). Per germline, CDR1 SGHDN and CDR2 FVKESK. Trimming stripped 3 bases from V and 0 bases from J, with 10 bases between. CDR3 length: 15 residues. The CDR3 bases are TGTGCCAGCAGCCAGTGGACAGTTAGCACAGATACGCAGTATTTT. This sequence encodes CASSQWTVSTDTQYF.

This clone was detected once. Here the CDR3 reads CASSPGRKGTSLNEQFF. CDR3 DNA sequence: TGTGCCAGCTCTCCTGGGCGTAAGGGGACTAGCCTGAATGAGCAGTTCTTC. The chain is built from TRBV18 and TRBJ2-1, with 9 bases aligning to TRBD2. V dropped 6 bases and J dropped 7; count of bases not matched to a gene: 16. The CDR3 has 17 residues. Germline assignment: CDR1 KGHSH and CDR2 LQKENI.

The chain employs TRBV4-1 and TRBJ2-2; D is uncertain. CDR3 length: 15 residues. Germline V gene data show CDR1 as MGHRA and CDR2 as YSYEKL. Trimming took 1 base from V and 3 from J, leaving 9 bases between them. CDR3 DNA: TGCGCCAGCAGCCAAGGGAATAGTTACACCGGGGAGCTGTTTTTT. It codes for CASSQGNSYTGELFF.

The V call is TRBV7-9, the J call TRBJ2-5; 9 bases align to TRBD1. CDR3 size: 12 residues. CDR1 is SEHNR and CDR2 is FQNEAQ in the germline V gene (reference sequence). J was trimmed by 12 bases and V by 3 bases; bases with no gene match: 5. CDR3 sequence reads: CASSFRDREEYF. CDR3 sequence (DNA): TGTGCCAGCAGCTTCCGGGACAGGGAGGAGTACTTC.